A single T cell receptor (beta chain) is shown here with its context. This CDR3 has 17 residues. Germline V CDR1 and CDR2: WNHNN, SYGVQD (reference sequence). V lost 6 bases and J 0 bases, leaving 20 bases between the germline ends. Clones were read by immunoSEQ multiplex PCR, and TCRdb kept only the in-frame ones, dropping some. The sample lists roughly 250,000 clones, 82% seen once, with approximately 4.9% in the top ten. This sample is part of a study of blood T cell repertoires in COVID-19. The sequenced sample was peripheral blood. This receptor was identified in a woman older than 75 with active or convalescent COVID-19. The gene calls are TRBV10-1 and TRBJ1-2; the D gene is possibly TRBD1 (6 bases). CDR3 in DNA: TGCGCCAGCAGCGAACCGGACAGCCTGAACACTAACTATGGCTACACCTTC. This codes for CASSEPDSLNTNYGYTF.